This TCR beta chain stems from a study of blood T cell repertoires in COVID-19. Across the whole study: In each case, the material was cDNA or gDNA derived from T cells, B-cell-depleted T cells, or PBMCs.

The data were produced by immunoSEQ multiplex PCR, yet TCRdb's version contains in-frame clones alone and is incomplete. The sample lists 99,000 or so clones; roughly 80% were seen once. In its sample, this clone was seen once. The sequence derives from a woman in her 70s with acute or convalescent COVID-19. Sequencing was performed on peripheral blood.

CDR3 DNA sequence: TGTGCCAGCAGCTTAGCGGGGGGGAGTGGGCAGCCCCAGCATTTT. This encodes CASSLAGGSGQPQHF. The V and J genes are TRBV7-2 and TRBJ1-5; D might be TRBD1 (5 bases). The germline V gene has CDR1 SGHTA and CDR2 FQGNSA. V lost 0 bases and J lost 7, with 13 bases in between. The CDR3 extends over 15 amino acids.